This T cell receptor beta chain was profiled in a study of regulatory T cells in long-lasting Graves disease. Noted time point: newly diagnosed GD, antithyroid drugs for less than 3 months. The TCR library was made from RNA that had been extracted from PBMCs in TRIzol. The length of the CDR3 is 16 residues. Germline CDR1 reads SGHTA; CDR2 reads FQGTGA. V was shortened by 3 bases and J by 0 bases, with 14 bases between the two germline ends. This clonotype was recorded many times. Investigators prepared the TCR beta libraries by applying iRepertoire HTBI primers and Arm-PCR of CDR3 regions. TCRdb analysed the multiplex PCR reads with MiXCR anew, one entry per CDR3 protein. The sample carries fewer than 550,000 distinct CDR3 sequences, about 15% recorded once. These data also formed part of another study, on T cells in Graves' hyperthyroidism and ophthalmopathy.

The sample here was peripheral blood mononuclear cells (PBMCs), taken at new diagnosis, from a patient treated with antithyroid drugs. The receptor was derived from a woman aged 35-60 years with Graves disease. This rearrangement joins TRBV7-3 to TRBJ2-5; D perhaps matches TRBD2 (5 bases). The CDR3 nucleotides are TGTGCCAGCAGCTTTACGCTGGCGGGTCACCAAGAGACCCAGTACTTC. This translates into CASSFTLAGHQETQYF.